This TCR beta chain was sequenced for a study of blood T cell repertoires in COVID-19. The V and J ends lost 6 bases and 5 bases, in that order; junction bases with no gene match: 4. There are 11 residues in the CDR3. From germline, CDR1 is DFQATT and CDR2 SNEGSKA (reference sequence). Profiling relied on immunoSEQ multiplex PCR, and the TCRdb table lists in-frame clones only, not all of them. The sample shows some 57,000 clones, 85% to 90% of them seen only once. This clonotype was sampled from a human donor in a cohort sampled during active COVID-19. The rearrangement links TRBV20-1 to TRBJ2-7; 7 bases line up with TRBD1. The sequenced sample consisted of peripheral blood. This chain's CDR3 is CSARQGHEQYF. The CDR3 nucleotides are TGCAGTGCCCGACAGGGCCACGAGCAGTACTTC.